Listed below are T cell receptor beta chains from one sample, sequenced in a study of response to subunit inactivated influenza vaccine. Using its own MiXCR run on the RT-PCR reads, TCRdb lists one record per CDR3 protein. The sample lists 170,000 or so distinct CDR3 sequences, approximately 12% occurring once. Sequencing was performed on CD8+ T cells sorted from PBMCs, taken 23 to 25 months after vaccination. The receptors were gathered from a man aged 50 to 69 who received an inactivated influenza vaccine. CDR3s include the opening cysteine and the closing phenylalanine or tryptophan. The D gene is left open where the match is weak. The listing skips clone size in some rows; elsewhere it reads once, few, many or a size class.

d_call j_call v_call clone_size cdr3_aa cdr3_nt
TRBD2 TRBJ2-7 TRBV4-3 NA CASSQFHQGGGLEKHKQYF TGCGCCAGCAGCCAATTCCATCAGGGAGGAGGACTAGAGAAGCACAAGCAGTACTTC
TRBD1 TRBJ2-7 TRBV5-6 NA CASSYPGQSYEQYF TGTGCCAGCAGCTACCCGGGACAGTCCTACGAGCAGTACTTC
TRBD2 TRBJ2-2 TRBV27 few CATRWGGNTGELFF TGTGCCACCCGGTGGGGGGGTAACACCGGGGAGCTGTTTTTT
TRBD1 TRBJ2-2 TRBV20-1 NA CSAGQANTGELFF TGCAGTGCAGGACAGGCAAACACCGGGGAGCTGTTTTTT
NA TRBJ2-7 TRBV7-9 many CASSYTGTSYEQYF TGTGCCAGCAGCTATACAGGGACCTCCTACGAGCAGTACTTC
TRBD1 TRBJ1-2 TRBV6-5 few CASSYWDRDRGRSNYGYTF TGTGCCAGCAGTTACTGGGACCGGGACAGGGGGCGATCGAACTATGGCTACACCTTC
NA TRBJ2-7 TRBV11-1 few CASSLVATAYEQYF TGTGCCAGCAGCTTAGTAGCAACCGCCTACGAGCAGTACTTC
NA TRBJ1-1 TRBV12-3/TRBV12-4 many CASRALLYTEAFF TGTGCCAGCAGAGCCCTATTGTACACTGAAGCTTTCTTT
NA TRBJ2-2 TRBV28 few CASTLTRTLTQELFF TGTGCCAGCACCCTGACAAGGACCCTTACGCAGGAGCTGTTTTTT
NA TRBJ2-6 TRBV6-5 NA CASSYEGAGANVLTF TGTGCCAGCAGTTACGAAGGGGCTGGGGCCAACGTCCTGACTTTC
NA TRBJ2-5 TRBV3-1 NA CASSQKDQETQYF TGTGCCAGCAGCCAAAAGGATCAAGAGACCCAGTACTTC
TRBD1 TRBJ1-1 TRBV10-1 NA CASSDQTNPGTGVPFF TGCGCCAGCAGTGACCAAACAAATCCCGGGACAGGCGTGCCTTTCTTT
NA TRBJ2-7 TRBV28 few CASSLPREASYEQYF TGTGCCAGCAGTTTGCCAAGGGAGGCGTCCTACGAGCAGTACTTC
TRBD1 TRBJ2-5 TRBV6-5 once CASSSTGGEETQYF TGTGCCAGCAGTTCCACAGGGGGAGAAGAGACCCAGTACTTC
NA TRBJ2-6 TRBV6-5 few CASSYRAGHNSGANVLTF TGTGCCAGCAGTTACCGAGCGGGACATAACTCTGGGGCCAACGTCCTGACTTTC
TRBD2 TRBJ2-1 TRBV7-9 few CASSLLAGAGNEQFF TGTGCCAGCAGCTTATTAGCGGGAGCTGGCAATGAGCAGTTCTTC
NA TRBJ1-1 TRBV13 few CASSLGGVAEAFF TGTGCCAGCAGCTTAGGGGGGGTCGCTGAAGCTTTCTTT
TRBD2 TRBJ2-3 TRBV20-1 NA CSARATHFLADHPDTQYF TGCAGTGCTAGAGCTACCCATTTCCTAGCGGACCATCCAGATACGCAGTATTTT
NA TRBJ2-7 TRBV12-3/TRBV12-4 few CASSLEGGLYEQYF TGTGCCAGCAGTTTAGAGGGGGGGCTCTACGAGCAGTACTTC
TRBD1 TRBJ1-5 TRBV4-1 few CASSQDPQGAHQPQHF TGCGCCAGCAGCCAAGATCCGCAGGGGGCGCATCAGCCCCAGCATTTT
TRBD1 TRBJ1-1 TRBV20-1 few CSARDLFGQGTTEAFF TGCAGTGCTAGAGATCTTTTTGGACAGGGGACCACTGAAGCTTTCTTT
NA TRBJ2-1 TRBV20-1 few CSARDLRGDYNEQFF TGCAGTGCTAGAGATCTGCGCGGGGACTACAATGAGCAGTTCTTC
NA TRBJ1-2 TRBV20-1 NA CSARVHAGYTF TGCAGTGCTAGAGTTCACGCTGGCTACACCTTC
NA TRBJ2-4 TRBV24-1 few CATSDLPPGIAKNIQYF TGTGCCACCAGTGATTTGCCGCCAGGGATTGCCAAAAACATTCAGTACTTC
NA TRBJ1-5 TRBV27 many CASSLSSKNQPQHF TGTGCCAGCAGTTTATCGAGCAAAAATCAGCCCCAGCATTTT
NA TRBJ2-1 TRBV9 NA CASSDYYNEQFF TGTGCCAGCAGCGACTATTACAATGAGCAGTTCTTC
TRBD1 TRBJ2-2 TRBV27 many CASSMHRDRGNTGELFF TGTGCCAGCAGTATGCACCGGGACAGGGGAAACACCGGGGAGCTGTTTTTT
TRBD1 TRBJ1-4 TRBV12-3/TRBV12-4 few CASSSSGQVQLFF TGTGCCAGCAGTTCCTCCGGACAGGTCCAACTGTTTTTT
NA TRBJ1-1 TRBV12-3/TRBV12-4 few CASSTGPLSAEAFF TGTGCCAGCAGTACAGGGCCCCTTTCCGCTGAAGCTTTCTTT
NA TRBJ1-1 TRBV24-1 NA CATTLGETTEAFF TGTGCCACCACCCTAGGGGAAACGACTGAAGCTTTCTTT
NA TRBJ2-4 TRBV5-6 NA CASSLLGEVMSKNIQYF TGTGCCAGCAGCTTGTTAGGGGAGGTAATGAGCAAAAACATTCAGTACTTC
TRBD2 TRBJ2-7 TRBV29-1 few CSVVAAGLGPYEQYF TGCAGCGTTGTGGCAGCGGGACTGGGGCCCTACGAGCAGTACTTC
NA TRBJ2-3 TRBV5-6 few CASSLVGDYTDTQYF TGTGCCAGCAGCTTGGTAGGTGACTACACAGATACGCAGTATTTT
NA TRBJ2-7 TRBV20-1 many CSARHPAKSSYEQYF TGCAGTGCTCGACACCCAGCGAAGAGCTCCTACGAGCAGTACTTC
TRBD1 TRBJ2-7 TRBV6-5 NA CASSAQGDEQYF TGTGCCAGCAGTGCACAGGGGGACGAGCAGTACTTC
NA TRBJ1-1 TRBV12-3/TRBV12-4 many CASSFSNSHTEAFF TGTGCCAGCAGTTTTTCGAACTCTCACACTGAAGCTTTCTTT
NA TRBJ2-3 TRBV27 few CASSAKPAVPTDTQYF TGTGCCAGCAGTGCCAAACCAGCGGTCCCCACAGATACGCAGTATTTT
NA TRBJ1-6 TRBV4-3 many CASSQDRAGGSYNSPLHF TGCGCCAGCAGCCAAGATCGTGCAGGAGGCTCCTATAATTCACCCCTCCACTTT
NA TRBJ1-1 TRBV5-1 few CASSLAGQGEAFF TGCGCCAGCAGCTTGGCCGGGCAGGGTGAAGCTTTCTTT
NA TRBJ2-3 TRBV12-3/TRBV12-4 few CASRPDSTDTQYF TGTGCCAGCAGACCGGACAGCACAGATACGCAGTATTTT
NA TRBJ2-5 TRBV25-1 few CASSYSAGETQYF TGTGCCAGCAGTTACTCGGCAGGGGAGACCCAGTACTTC
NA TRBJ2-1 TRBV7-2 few CASSYRVHEQFF TGTGCCAGCAGCTACAGGGTCCATGAGCAGTTCTTC
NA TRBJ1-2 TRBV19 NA CASKNGYTF TGTGCCAGTAAAAATGGCTACACCTTC
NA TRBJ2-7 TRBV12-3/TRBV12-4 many CASSLGFEQYF TGTGCCAGCAGTCTGGGTTTCGAGCAGTACTTC
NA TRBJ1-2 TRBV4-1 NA CASSQALPRSYGYTF TGCGCCAGCAGCCAAGCTCTCCCGCGGTCCTATGGCTACACCTTC
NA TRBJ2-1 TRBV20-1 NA CSARGVRELSGLEQFF TGCAGTGCTAGAGGGGTGAGGGAGCTGTCGGGTCTTGAGCAGTTCTTC
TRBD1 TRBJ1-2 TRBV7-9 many CASSLGQIYGYTF TGTGCCAGCAGCCTGGGACAGATCTATGGCTACACCTTC
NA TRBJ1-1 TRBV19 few CASSIGWSEVEAFF TGTGCCAGTAGTATCGGGTGGTCGGAGGTCGAGGCTTTCTTT
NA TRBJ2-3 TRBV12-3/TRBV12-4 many CASSLPGLGADTQYF TGTGCCAGCAGCCTACCGGGCCTGGGCGCAGATACGCAGTATTTT
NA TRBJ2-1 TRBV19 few CASSIGGGWHNEQFF TGTGCCAGTAGTATAGGAGGGGGGTGGCACAATGAGCAGTTCTTC
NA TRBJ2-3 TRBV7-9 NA CASSGWLPHTDTQYF TGTGCCAGCAGCGGCTGGTTGCCACACACAGATACGCAGTATTTT
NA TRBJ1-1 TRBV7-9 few CASSPGGLNTEAFF TGTGCCAGCAGCCCCGGGGGATTGAACACTGAAGCTTTCTTT
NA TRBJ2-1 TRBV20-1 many CSAFEYNEQFF TGCAGTGCTTTCGAATACAATGAGCAGTTCTTC
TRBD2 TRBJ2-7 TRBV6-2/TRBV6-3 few CASSYYPSGSIYEQYF TGTGCCAGCAGTTACTACCCTAGCGGGAGTATCTACGAGCAGTACTTC
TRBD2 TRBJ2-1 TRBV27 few CASSTSGVYNEQFF TGTGCCAGCAGCACTAGCGGGGTCTACAATGAGCAGTTCTTC
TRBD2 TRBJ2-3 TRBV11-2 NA CASSLDGTSGRLSTDTQYF TGTGCCAGCAGCTTAGATGGGACTAGCGGGAGGCTTAGCACAGATACGCAGTATTTT
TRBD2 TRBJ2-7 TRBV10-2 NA CASSGGLAVWTYEQYF TGCGCCAGCAGCGGGGGACTAGCGGTTTGGACCTACGAGCAGTACTTC
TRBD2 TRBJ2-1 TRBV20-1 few CSAREAGGSSYNEQFF TGCAGTGCTAGGGAAGCGGGGGGGAGCTCCTACAATGAGCAGTTCTTC